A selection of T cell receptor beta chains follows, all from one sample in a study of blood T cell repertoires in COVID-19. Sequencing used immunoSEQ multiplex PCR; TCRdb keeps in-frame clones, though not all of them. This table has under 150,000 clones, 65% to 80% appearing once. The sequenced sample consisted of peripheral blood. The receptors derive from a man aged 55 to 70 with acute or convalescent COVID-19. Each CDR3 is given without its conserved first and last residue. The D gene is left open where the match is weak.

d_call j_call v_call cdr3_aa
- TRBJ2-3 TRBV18 ASSPVSSGLSTDTQY
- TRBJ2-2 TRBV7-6 ASSLGANTGELF
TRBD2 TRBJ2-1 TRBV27 ASSSSSGEVYNEQF
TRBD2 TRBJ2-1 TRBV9 ASSVNSGRAYNEQF
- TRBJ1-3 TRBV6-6 ATTPGDVNTIY
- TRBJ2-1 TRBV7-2 ASSLVYEQF
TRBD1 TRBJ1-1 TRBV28 ASSSGQGTEAF
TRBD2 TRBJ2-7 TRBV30 AWSPGLAGVNEQY
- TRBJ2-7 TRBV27 ASSLVGAGASYEQY
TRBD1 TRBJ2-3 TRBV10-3 AISGIYRGSRTDTQY
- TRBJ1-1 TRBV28 ASSLSRTEAF
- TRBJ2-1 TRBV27 ASSLFWGLRENEQF
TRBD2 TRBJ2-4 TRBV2 ASSVPSSGRIAKNIQY
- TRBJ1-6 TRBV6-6 ASSLSRDNSPLH
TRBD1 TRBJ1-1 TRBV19 ASSTSTGGTSKAF
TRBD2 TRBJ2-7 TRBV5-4 ASSPGGAAGQDEQY
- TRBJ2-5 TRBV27 ASSLRSQETQY
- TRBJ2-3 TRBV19 ASSISTGGGTDTQY
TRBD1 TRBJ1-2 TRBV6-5 ASSSTGLGYGYT
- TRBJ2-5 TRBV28 ASSFGVASIQETQY